The 10 T cell receptor beta chains reported below all come from one sample, sequenced in a study of chemoradiotherapy in HPV16-positive cancers. Clones were read by immunoSEQ multiplex PCR, and TCRdb kept only the in-frame ones, dropping some. The table records about 8,600 clones, about 79% of them present only once. This specimen was acquired from a patient who underwent chemoradiotherapy. The receptors originated from a human donor with HPV-associated anogenital cancer.

The CDR3 loop is CASDRGGGGELFF. The CDR3, as DNA: TGTGCCAGCGACAGGGGAGGTGGCGGGGAGCTGTTTTTT. This rearrangement joins TRBV19 to TRBJ2-2, with 8 bases fitting TRBD1. Germline CDR1 LNHDA, CDR2 SQIVND (reference sequence). The CDR3 sequence is 13 residues long. V trimming: 9 bases; J trimming: 7 bases; junction bases outside the gene matches: 7.

Here the CDR3 reads CASNAGAALNTEAFF. Here the CDR3 DNA reads TGTGCCAGCAACGCTGGAGCAGCCCTGAACACTGAAGCTTTCTTT. The chain combines TRBV6-1 with TRBJ1-1; D ambiguous. Germline-derived CDR1 and CDR2 are MNHNS and SASEGT. V gave up 7 bases and J gave up 0 bases, with 15 bases separating them. CDR3 length: 15 amino acids.

The CDR3 region is CATQLGGQEVYEQYF. The CDR3 DNA follows: TGTGCCACCCAGCTTGGGGGGCAGGAAGTATACGAGCAGTACTTC. J is TRBJ2-7 and V is TRBV5-4; D possibly uses TRBD1 or TRBD2 (6 bases each). The CDR3 is 15 residues long. The V gene lost 9 bases and the J gene lost 4 bases, with 23 bases spanning the gap. Germline values: CDR1 SGHNT, CDR2 YYREEE (reference sequence).

This CDR3 is CASTSTGHSNEQFF. CDR3 nucleotides: TGCGCCAGCACCTCAACCGGGCACTCCAATGAGCAGTTCTTC. The rearrangement joins TRBV5-1 to TRBJ2-1; D gene uncertain. Germline loops: CDR1 SGHRS, CDR2 YFSETQ. The CDR3 is made up of 14 amino acids. Trimming stripped 6 bases from V and 6 bases from J, with 16 bases between.

This clone was picked up a small number of times. The rearrangement links TRBV6-1 to TRBJ2-3; 11 nucleotides agree with TRBD2. Germline CDR1 is MNHNS and CDR2 is SASEGT. The CDR3 is 18 residues long. V was pared by 1 base and J by 2 bases, with 8 bases of the junction left unmatched. CDR3 DNA sequence: TGTGCCAGCAGTGAAGGGTGGGGTAGCGGGGGGGCCACAGATACGCAGTATTTT. Encoded protein: CASSEGWGSGGATDTQYF.

The rearrangement links TRBV10-3 to TRBJ1-2, with 7 bases that match TRBD1. CDR3 length: 12 amino acids. The junction had 8 bases not matched to a gene; V was cut back by 11 bases and J by 5 bases. Germline CDR1 and CDR2: ENHRY and SYGVKD. The CDR3 DNA sequence: TGTGCCGCAAGACAGGGTGAATATGGCTACACCTTC. It codes for CAARQGEYGYTF.

The chain couples TRBV7-2 to TRBJ2-2; 8 bases align to TRBD2. The CDR3 contains 15 residues. V was clipped by 1 base and J by 6 bases; unmatched bases: 4. Germline values: CDR1 SGHTA, CDR2 FQGNSA. The CDR3 nucleotides are TGTGCCAGCAGCTTAGAGGGCGGGGGGCCCGGGGAGCTGTTTTTT. It translates to CASSLEGGGPGELFF.

The chain recombines TRBV2 with TRBJ2-3; 11 bases line up with TRBD2. V gave up 11 bases and J gave up 5 bases; unmatched junction bases: 9. The germline gives CDR1 SNHLY, CDR2 FYNNEI. The CDR3 contains 14 residues. The CDR3 DNA reads TGTGCCGGTTTAGCGGGGGGGTTTGGAGATACGCAGTATTTT. Protein sequence: CAGLAGGFGDTQYF. The entire variable domain, with the rest obtained from reference TRBV2 and TRBJ2-3, is as follows: EPEVTQTPSHQVTQMGQEVILRCVPISNHLYFYWYRQILGQKVEFLVSFYNNEISEKSEIFDDQFSVERPDGSNFTLKIRSTKLEDSAMYFCAGLAGGFGDTQYFGPGTRLTVL.

This chain connects TRBV5-1 to TRBJ2-5; 7 nucleotides line up with TRBD2. Germline CDR1 SGHRS, CDR2 YFSETQ. The CDR3 spans 15 residues. The V and J ends lost 2 bases and 2 bases, in that order; junction bases with no gene match: 6. The CDR3 spells CASSLSDGGQETQYF. Written as DNA, the CDR3 is TGCGCCAGCAGCTTATCCGACGGGGGGCAAGAGACCCAGTACTTC.

The chain joins TRBV6-6 to TRBJ1-2, with D uncertain. The V end was cut by 4 bases, the J end by 8 bases, with 14 bases between. The germline gives CDR1 MNHNY, CDR2 SVGAGI (reference sequence). This CDR3 comprises 13 residues. CDR3 coding DNA: TGTGCCAGCAGTTTCAAGGACCAGTGGGGCTACACCTTC. Translation: CASSFKDQWGYTF.